Listed below are T cell receptor beta chains from one sample, sequenced in a study of human CD8 memory T cell subsets. From its re-call of the 5' RACE reads, TCRdb lists each CDR3 protein once, without DNA. The listing contains 9,500 to 12,000 distinct CDR3 sequences. Source material: CD8+ T cells from PBMCs. All receptors derive from a human donor in good health. The CDR3 runs from the conserved cysteine through the conserved F or W. Fields, in order: V gene, clone size, J gene, CDR3 protein. Expanded clones get a size class; other rows say once, few or many, or leave the size out.

V gene: TRBV28; clone size: -; J gene: TRBJ2-7; CDR3 protein: CASSGRIGRVVGYEQYF
V gene: TRBV7-9; clone size: medium-sized; J gene: TRBJ2-7; CDR3 protein: CASSLTQEVGYEQYF
V gene: TRBV12-3/TRBV12-4; clone size: medium-sized; J gene: TRBJ2-7; CDR3 protein: CASSPHRALTYEQYF
V gene: TRBV5-6; clone size: -; J gene: TRBJ2-7; CDR3 protein: CASSLMVANSYEQYF
V gene: TRBV9; clone size: -; J gene: TRBJ1-1; CDR3 protein: CASSRGTGVTEAFF
V gene: TRBV12-3/TRBV12-4; clone size: medium-sized; J gene: TRBJ2-5; CDR3 protein: CASSPPGVSGFETQYF
V gene: TRBV2; clone size: -; J gene: TRBJ1-5; CDR3 protein: CASSVRGGQPQHF
V gene: TRBV12-3/TRBV12-4; clone size: -; J gene: TRBJ2-5; CDR3 protein: CASSFTGPQETQYF
V gene: TRBV7-8; clone size: -; J gene: TRBJ2-3; CDR3 protein: CASSLGASGHFTDTQYF
V gene: TRBV29-1; clone size: -; J gene: TRBJ2-1; CDR3 protein: CSVEEDGPAGFNEQFF
V gene: TRBV27; clone size: -; J gene: TRBJ2-7; CDR3 protein: CASSGTSGYEQYF
V gene: TRBV13; clone size: -; J gene: TRBJ2-7; CDR3 protein: CASSTRDRGDYEQYF
V gene: TRBV10-3; clone size: -; J gene: TRBJ1-1; CDR3 protein: CAISERQGGDTEAFF
V gene: TRBV20-1; clone size: -; J gene: TRBJ2-4; CDR3 protein: CSAHQLAGEYIQYF
V gene: TRBV3-1; clone size: -; J gene: TRBJ2-5; CDR3 protein: CASSQEDRGGWETQYF
V gene: TRBV27; clone size: -; J gene: TRBJ2-7; CDR3 protein: CASSLGGRGAYEQYF
V gene: TRBV5-6; clone size: -; J gene: TRBJ2-7; CDR3 protein: CASSLYPGTTYEQYF
V gene: TRBV28; clone size: medium-sized; J gene: TRBJ2-1; CDR3 protein: CASSFQGFGSYNEQFF